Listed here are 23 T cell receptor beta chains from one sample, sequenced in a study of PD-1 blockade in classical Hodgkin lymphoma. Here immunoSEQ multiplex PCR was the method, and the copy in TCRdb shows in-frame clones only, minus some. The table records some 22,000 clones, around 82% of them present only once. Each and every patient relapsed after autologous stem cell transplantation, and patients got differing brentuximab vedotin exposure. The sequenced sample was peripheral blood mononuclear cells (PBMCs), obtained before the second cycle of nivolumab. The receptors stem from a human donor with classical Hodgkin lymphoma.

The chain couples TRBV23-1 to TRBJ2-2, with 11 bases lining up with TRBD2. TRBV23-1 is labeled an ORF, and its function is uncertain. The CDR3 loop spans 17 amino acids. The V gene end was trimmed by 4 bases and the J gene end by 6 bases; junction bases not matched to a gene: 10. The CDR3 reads CASSPPPSGGTPGELFF. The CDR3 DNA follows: TGCGCCAGCAGTCCGCCCCCTAGCGGGGGGACCCCCGGGGAGCTGTTTTTT.

The CDR3 spells CASSVGVRETQYF. The CDR3 DNA is TGTGCCAGTAGTGTCGGGGTTCGAGAGACCCAGTACTTC. The V gene is TRBV19, the J gene TRBJ2-5; D perhaps matches TRBD2 (5 bases). CDR3 length equals 13 residues. The germline CDR1 and CDR2 sequences are LNHDA and SQIVND (reference sequence). Trimming stripped 5 bases from V and 4 bases from J, with 11 bases between.

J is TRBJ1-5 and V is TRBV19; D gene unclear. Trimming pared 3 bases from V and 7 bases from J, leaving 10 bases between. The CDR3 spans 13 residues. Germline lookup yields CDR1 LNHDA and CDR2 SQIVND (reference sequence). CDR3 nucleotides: TGTGCCAGTAGTATGGAGGGTAGGCAGCCCCAGCATTTT. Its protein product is CASSMEGRQPQHF.

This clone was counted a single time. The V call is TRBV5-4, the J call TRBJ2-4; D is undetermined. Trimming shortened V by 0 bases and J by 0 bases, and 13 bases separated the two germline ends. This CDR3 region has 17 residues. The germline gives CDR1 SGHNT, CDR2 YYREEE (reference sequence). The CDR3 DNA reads TGTGCCAGCAGCTTGGACTTGGCTACGATAGCCAAAAACATTCAGTACTTC. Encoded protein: CASSLDLATIAKNIQYF.

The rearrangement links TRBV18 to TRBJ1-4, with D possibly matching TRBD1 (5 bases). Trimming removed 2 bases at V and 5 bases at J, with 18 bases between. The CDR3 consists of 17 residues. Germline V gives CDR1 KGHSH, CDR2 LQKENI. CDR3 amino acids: CASSPGRGLMGNEKLFF. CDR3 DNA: TGTGCCAGCTCACCAGGACGGGGCCTCATGGGGAATGAAAAACTGTTTTTT.

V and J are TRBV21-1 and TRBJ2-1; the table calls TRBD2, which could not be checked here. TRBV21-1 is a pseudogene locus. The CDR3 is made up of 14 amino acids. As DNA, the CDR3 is TGTGCCAGCAGCCCCCGGGGAGGGGGTAATGAGCAGTTCTTC. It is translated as CASSPRGGGNEQFF.

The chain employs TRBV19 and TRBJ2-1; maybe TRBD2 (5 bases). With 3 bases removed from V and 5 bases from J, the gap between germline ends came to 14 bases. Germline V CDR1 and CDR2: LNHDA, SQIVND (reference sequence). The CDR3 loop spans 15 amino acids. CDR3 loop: CASSMNPLGNNEQFF. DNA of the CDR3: TGTGCCAGTAGTATGAACCCACTAGGAAACAATGAGCAGTTCTTC.

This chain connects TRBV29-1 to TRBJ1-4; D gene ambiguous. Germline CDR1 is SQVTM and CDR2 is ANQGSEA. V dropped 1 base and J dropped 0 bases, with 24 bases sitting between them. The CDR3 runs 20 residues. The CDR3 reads CSVEGERARHRPPTNEKLFF. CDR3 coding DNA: TGCAGCGTTGAAGGGGAAAGAGCCAGACACCGTCCCCCAACTAATGAAAAACTGTTTTTT. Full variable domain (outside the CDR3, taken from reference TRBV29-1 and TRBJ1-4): SAVISQKPSRDICQRGTSLTIQCQVDSQVTMMFWYRQQPGQSLTLIATANQGSEATYESGFVIDKFPISRPNLTFSTLTVSNMSPEDSSIYLCSVEGERARHRPPTNEKLFFGSGTQLSVL.

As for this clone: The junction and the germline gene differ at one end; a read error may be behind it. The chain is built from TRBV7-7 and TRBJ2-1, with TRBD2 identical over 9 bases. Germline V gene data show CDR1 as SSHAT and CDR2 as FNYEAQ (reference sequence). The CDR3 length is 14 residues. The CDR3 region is CASSLDAGGGEQFF. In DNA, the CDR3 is TGTGCTAGCAGCTTAGACGCGGGAGGGGGTGAGCAGTTCTTC.

DNA of the CDR3: TGTGCCAGCTCCCCGGCCCGGGCCGTGGGAGAGCAGTACTTC. As protein: CASSPARAVGEQYF. The chain is built from TRBV18 and TRBJ2-7; no reliable D call. The V gene's germline CDR1 is KGHSH and CDR2 LQKENI. The CDR3 is 14 residues long. Trimming pared 6 bases from V and 7 bases from J, leaving 19 bases between.

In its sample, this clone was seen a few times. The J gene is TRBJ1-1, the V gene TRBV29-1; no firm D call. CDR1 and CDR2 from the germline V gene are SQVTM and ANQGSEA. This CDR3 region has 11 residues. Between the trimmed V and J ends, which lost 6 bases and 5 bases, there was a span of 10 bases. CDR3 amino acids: CSVGRGTEAFF. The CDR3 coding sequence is TGCAGCGTCGGGCGAGGGACTGAAGCTTTCTTT.

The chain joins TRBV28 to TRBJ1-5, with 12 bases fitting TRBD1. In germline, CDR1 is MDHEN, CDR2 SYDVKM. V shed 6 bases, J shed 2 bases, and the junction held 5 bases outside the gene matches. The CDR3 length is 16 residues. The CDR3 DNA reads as TGTGCCAGCAGACGGGACAGGGGGCTTGGCAATCAGCCCCAGCATTTT. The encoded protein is CASRRDRGLGNQPQHF.

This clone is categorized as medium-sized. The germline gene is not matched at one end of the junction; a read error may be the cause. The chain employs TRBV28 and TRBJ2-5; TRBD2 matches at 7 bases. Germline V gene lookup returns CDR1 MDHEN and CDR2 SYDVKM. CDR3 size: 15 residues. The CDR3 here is CASSLSWGGAETQYF. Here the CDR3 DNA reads TGTGCCAGCAGCTTATCCTGGGGGGGTGCGGAGACCCAGTACTTC.

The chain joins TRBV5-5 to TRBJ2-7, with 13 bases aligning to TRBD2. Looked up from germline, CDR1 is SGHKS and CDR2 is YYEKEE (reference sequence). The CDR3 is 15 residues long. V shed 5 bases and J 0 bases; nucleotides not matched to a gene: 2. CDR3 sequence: CASSRTSGSSYEQYF. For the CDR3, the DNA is TGTGCCAGCAGTCGGACTAGCGGGAGCTCCTACGAGCAGTACTTC.

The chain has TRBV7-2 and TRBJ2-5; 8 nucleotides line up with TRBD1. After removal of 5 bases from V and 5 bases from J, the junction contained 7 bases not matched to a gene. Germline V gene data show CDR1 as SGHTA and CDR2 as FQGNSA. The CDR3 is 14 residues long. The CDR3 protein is CASSAGQGRETQYF. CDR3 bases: TGTGCCAGCAGCGCCGGACAGGGCCGCGAGACCCAGTACTTC.

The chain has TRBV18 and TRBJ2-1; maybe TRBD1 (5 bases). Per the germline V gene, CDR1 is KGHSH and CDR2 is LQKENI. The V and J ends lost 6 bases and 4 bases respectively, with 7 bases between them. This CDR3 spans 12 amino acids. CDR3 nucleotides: TGTGCCAGCTCGCGACAGTACAATGAGCAGTTCTTC. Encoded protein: CASSRQYNEQFF.

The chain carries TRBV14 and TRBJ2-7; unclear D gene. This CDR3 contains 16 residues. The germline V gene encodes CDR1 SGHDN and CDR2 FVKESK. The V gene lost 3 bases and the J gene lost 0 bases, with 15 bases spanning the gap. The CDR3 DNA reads TGTGCCAGCAGCCATCCGAGGAACGTTCGCTCCTACGAGCAGTACTTC. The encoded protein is CASSHPRNVRSYEQYF.

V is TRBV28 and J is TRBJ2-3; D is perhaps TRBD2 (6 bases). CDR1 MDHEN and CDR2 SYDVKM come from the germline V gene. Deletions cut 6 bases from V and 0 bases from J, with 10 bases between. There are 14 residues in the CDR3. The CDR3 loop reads CASSNSGSTDTQYF. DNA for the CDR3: TGTGCCAGCAGCAATAGCGGAAGCACAGATACGCAGTATTTT.

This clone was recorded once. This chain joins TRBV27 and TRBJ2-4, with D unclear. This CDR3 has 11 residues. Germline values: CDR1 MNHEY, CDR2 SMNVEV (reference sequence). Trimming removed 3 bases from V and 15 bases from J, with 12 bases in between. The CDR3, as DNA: TGTGCCAGCAGTTTGATGGGCCGTTTGTACTTC. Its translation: CASSLMGRLYF.

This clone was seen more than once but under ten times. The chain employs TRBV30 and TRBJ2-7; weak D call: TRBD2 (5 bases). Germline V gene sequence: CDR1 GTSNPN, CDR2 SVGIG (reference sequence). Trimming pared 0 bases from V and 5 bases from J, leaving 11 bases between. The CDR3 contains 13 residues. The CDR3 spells CAWSVHSGDEQYF. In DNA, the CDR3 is TGTGCCTGGAGTGTACACAGCGGTGACGAGCAGTACTTC.

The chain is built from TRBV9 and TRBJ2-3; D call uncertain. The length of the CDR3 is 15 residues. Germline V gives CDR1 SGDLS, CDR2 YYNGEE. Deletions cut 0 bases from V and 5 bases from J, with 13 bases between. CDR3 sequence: CASSVDSRSGDTQYF. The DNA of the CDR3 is TGTGCCAGCAGCGTAGATAGCCGATCCGGAGATACGCAGTATTTT.

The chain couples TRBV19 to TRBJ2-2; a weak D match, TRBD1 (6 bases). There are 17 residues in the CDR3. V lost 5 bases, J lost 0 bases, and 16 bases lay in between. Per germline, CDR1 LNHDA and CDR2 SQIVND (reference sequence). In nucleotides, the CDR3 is TGTGCCAGTAGTCTACGAGGTGGGGGCGCGAACACCGGGGAGCTGTTTTTT. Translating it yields CASSLRGGGANTGELFF.

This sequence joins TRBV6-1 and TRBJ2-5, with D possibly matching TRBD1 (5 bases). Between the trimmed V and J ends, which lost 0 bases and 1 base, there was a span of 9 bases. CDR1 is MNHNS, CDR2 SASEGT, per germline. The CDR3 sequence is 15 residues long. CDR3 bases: TGTGCCAGCAGTGAAGCGCAGGGCCGCCAAGAGACCCAGTACTTC. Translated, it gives CASSEAQGRQETQYF.